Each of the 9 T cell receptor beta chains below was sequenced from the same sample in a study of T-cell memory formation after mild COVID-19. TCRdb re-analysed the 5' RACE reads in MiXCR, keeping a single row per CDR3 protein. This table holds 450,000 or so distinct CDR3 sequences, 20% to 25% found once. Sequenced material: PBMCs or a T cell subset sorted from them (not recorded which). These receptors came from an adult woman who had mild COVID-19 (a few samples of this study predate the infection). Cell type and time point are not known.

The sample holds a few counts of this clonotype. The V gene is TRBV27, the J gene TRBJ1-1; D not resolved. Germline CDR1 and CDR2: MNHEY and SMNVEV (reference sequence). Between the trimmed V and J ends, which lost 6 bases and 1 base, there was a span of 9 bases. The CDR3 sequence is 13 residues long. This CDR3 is CASSRIENTEAFF. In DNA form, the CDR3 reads TGTGCCAGCAGCAGAATAGAGAACACTGAAGCTTTCTTT.

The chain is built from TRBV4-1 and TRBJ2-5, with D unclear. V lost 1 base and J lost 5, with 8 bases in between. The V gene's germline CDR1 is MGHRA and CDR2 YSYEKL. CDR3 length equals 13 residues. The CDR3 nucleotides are TGCGCCAGCAGCCAAGGGCAGAGGGAGACCCAGTACTTC. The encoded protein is CASSQGQRETQYF.

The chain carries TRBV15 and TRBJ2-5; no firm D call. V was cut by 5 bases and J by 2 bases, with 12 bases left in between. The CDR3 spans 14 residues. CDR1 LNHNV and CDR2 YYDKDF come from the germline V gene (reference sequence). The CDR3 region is CATSLVQAQETQYF. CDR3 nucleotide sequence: TGTGCCACCAGCCTTGTTCAGGCGCAAGAGACCCAGTACTTC.

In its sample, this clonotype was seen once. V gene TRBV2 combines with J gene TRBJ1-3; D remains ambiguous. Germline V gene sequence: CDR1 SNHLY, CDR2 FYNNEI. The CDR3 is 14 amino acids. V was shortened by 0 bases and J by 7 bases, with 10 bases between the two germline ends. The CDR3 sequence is CASSEAHLRNTIYF. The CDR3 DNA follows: TGTGCCAGCAGTGAAGCTCACCTGCGGAACACCATATATTTT.

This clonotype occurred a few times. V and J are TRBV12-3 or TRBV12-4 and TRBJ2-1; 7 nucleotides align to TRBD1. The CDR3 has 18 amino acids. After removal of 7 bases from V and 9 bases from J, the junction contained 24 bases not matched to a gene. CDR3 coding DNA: TGTGCCAGCACCCACATAATGAGCAGGGGGATTGGGTATAGTGAGCAGTTCTTC. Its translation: CASTHIMSRGIGYSEQFF.

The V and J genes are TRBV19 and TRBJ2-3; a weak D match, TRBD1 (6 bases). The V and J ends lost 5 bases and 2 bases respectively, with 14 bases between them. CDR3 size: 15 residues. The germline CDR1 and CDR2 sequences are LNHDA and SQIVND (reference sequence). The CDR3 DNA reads TGTGCCAGTAGTTACAGGGAGAAGGACACAGATACGCAGTATTTT. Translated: CASSYREKDTDTQYF.

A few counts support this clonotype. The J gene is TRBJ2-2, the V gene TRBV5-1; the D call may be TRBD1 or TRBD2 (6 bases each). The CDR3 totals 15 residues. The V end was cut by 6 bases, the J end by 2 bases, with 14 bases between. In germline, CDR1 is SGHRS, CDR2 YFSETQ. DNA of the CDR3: TGCGCCAGCAAGTACGGGGGCCTAAACACCGGGGAGCTGTTTTTT. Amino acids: CASKYGGLNTGELFF.

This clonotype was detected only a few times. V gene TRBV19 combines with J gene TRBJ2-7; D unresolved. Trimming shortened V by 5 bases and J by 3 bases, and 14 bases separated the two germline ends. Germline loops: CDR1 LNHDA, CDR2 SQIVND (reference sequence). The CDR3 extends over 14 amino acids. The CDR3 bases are TGTGCCAGTAGTCCAGTCGCTGCGAGCTACGAGCAGTACTTC. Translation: CASSPVAASYEQYF.

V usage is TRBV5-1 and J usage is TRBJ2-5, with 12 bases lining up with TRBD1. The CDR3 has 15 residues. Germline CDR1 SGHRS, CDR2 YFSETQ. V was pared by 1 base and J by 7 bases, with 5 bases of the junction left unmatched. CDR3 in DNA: TGCGCCAGCAGCTTGTGGGGGACAGGGGGCGCGACCCAGTACTTC. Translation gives CASSLWGTGGATQYF.